The TCR beta chain described here comes from a study of CD4 T cells in relation to SARS-CoV-2 and coronaviruses. Across the study: ViraFEST: roughly 10-day antigen culture of PBMCs, then TCR beta CDR3 sequencing. The restricting HLA molecule for shared crossreactive spike epitopes was mapped. Controls used an HIV-1 Nef peptide pool or no peptide.

Assay: immunoSEQ multiplex PCR; the TCRdb copy retains only in-frame clones and omits some. The sample includes 24,000 or so clones, over 60% of them seen just once. V gave up 4 bases and J gave up 5 bases, with 10 bases separating them. The CDR3 has 12 amino acids. The germline gives CDR1 SGHRS, CDR2 YFSETQ. Unexposed donor CD4+ T cells date from 2011-2018, before the COVID-19 pandemic. The cells were cultured for 10 days before CD4+ T cells were isolated. Testing used SARS-CoV-2 S/N and four cold-coronavirus spikes on unexposed-donor CD4+ T cells, cells permitting. Remarks on this clone: Its specificity is not known.

This clonotype was obtained from a human donor in good health. Sequenced input: CD4+ T cells from PBMCs, cultured in vitro. This rearrangement joins TRBV5-1 to TRBJ2-7, with D hard to call. The CDR3 loop is CASSVTRNEQYF. Written as DNA, the CDR3 is TGCGCCAGCAGCGTCACTCGGAACGAGCAGTACTTC.